This is a list of T cell receptor beta chains from one sample in a study of T-cell memory formation after mild COVID-19. TCRdb re-derived calls from the 5' RACE reads in MiXCR, one entry per CDR3 protein. The data show around 500,000 distinct CDR3 sequences, roughly 20% seen once. Sequencing was done on a sample of PBMCs or a T cell subset sorted from them (not recorded which). Receptor source: an adult woman who had mild COVID-19 (a few samples of this study predate the infection). Cell type and time point are not known. Both conserved end residues are part of each CDR3. Each record gives: CDR3 protein, CDR3 DNA, V gene, J gene, D gene, clone size. D genes are given only for firm matches. Size values are once, few and many counts, or a class for expanded clones, and some rows have none.

CASSLGAATEETQYF	TGTGCCAGCAGCTTGGGCGCAGCAACAGAAGAGACCCAGTACTTC	TRBV5-5	TRBJ2-5	-	-
CASRGGRFYGYTF	TGTGCCAGCAGAGGCGGGAGATTTTATGGCTACACCTTC	TRBV6-6	TRBJ1-2	-	few
CASSPTSGGRGEQFF	TGCGCCAGCAGCCCAACTAGCGGGGGGCGTGGTGAGCAGTTCTTC	TRBV4-1	TRBJ2-1	TRBD2	many
CSARAQTSGRRGEQFF	TGCAGTGCTAGAGCCCAGACTAGCGGGAGAAGGGGGGAGCAGTTCTTC	TRBV20-1	TRBJ2-1	TRBD2	-
CASSPGQHSNQETQYF	TGTGCCAGCAGCCCCGGACAGCACTCGAACCAAGAGACCCAGTACTTC	TRBV7-9	TRBJ2-5	-	many
CASITEGPEQFF	TGTGCCAGCATAACCGAGGGTCCTGAGCAGTTCTTC	TRBV2	TRBJ2-1	-	few
CASSLGQGSDGYTF	TGTGCCAGCAGTTTGGGTCAGGGGTCGGATGGCTACACCTTC	TRBV12-3/TRBV12-4	TRBJ1-2	-	few
CASSGTVPKPYEQYF	TGTGCCAGCAGTGGGACGGTCCCAAAGCCCTACGAGCAGTACTTC	TRBV2	TRBJ2-7	-	few
CASSPLGKRSTDTQYF	TGCGCCAGCAGCCCTCTGGGGAAGCGGTCCACAGATACGCAGTATTTT	TRBV4-3	TRBJ2-3	-	-
CASSGRLAGDRAGELFF	TGTGCCAGCAGCGGTAGACTAGCGGGAGATCGGGCCGGGGAGCTGTTTTTT	TRBV7-2	TRBJ2-2	TRBD2	few
CASSFSLSFLDRDNTDTQYF	TGTGCCAGCAGTTTCTCGTTATCATTCTTAGACAGGGACAACACAGATACGCAGTATTTT	TRBV12-3/TRBV12-4	TRBJ2-3	TRBD1	-
CASSLNPRRGCSSGANVLTF	TGTGCCAGCAGCCTCAACCCGCGCAGGGGGTGTAGCTCTGGGGCCAACGTCCTGACTTTC	TRBV21-1	TRBJ2-6	-	few
CASSGHSGETYYGYTF	TGTGCCAGCAGTGGGCATTCGGGGGAGACCTACTATGGCTACACCTTC	TRBV28	TRBJ1-2	-	-
CASSDAGEADTQYF	TGTGCCAGCAGTGACGCTGGGGAAGCAGATACGCAGTATTTT	TRBV6-4	TRBJ2-3	-	few
CASSVDGQRNTEAFF	TGTGCCAGCAGCGTAGATGGTCAGAGGAACACTGAAGCTTTCTTT	TRBV9	TRBJ1-1	-	few
CSAHRGNYGYTF	TGCAGCGCACACAGGGGAAACTATGGCTACACCTTC	TRBV29-1	TRBJ1-2	TRBD1	-
CASSFARQETQYF	TGTGCCAGCAGCTTTGCTAGACAAGAGACCCAGTACTTC	TRBV7-6	TRBJ2-5	-	many
CATKRRGEINTGELFF	TGTGCTACCAAAAGGCGGGGGGAGATTAACACCGGGGAGCTGTTTTTT	TRBV6-5	TRBJ2-2	TRBD2	few
CASSLAVAGGANYGYTF	TGTGCCAGCAGCTTAGCGGTGGCAGGGGGTGCTAACTATGGCTACACCTTC	TRBV7-9	TRBJ1-2	TRBD1	-
CASSEITGNTGELFF	TGTGCCAGCAGTGAAATCACGGGAAACACCGGGGAGCTGTTTTTT	TRBV2	TRBJ2-2	-	-
CASSVAGGNTYEQYF	TGTGCCAGCAGCGTAGCGGGGGGGAACACTTACGAGCAGTACTTC	TRBV9	TRBJ2-7	TRBD2	-
CASSQAWMGDEQYF	TGTGCCAGCAGCCAAGCGTGGATGGGCGACGAGCAGTACTTC	TRBV3-1	TRBJ2-7	-	few
CASSMTSGTVSYEQYF	TGTGCCAGCAGCATGACGTCCGGGACGGTCTCCTACGAGCAGTACTTC	TRBV7-9	TRBJ2-7	-	few
CASSPAGTGGKQYF	TGTGCCAGCAGCCCCGCCGGGACAGGGGGCAAGCAGTACTTC	TRBV27	TRBJ2-7	TRBD1	few
CASSVGASGSTQAYEQYF	TGTGCCAGCAGCGTTGGGGCTAGCGGGAGTACTCAAGCCTACGAGCAGTACTTC	TRBV9	TRBJ2-7	TRBD2	many
CASSPDRGLGELFF	TGTGCCAGCAGCCCCGACAGGGGACTGGGGGAGCTGTTTTTT	TRBV6-5	TRBJ2-2	TRBD1	-
CASSLINGYTF	TGTGCCAGCAGCTTGATCAATGGCTACACCTTC	TRBV7-9	TRBJ1-2	-	-
CASSRQGVSYEQYF	TGTGCCAGCAGCAGACAGGGCGTTTCCTACGAGCAGTACTTC	TRBV7-6	TRBJ2-7	TRBD1	-
CATSDVGSYTEAFF	TGTGCCACCAGTGATGTAGGATCTTACACTGAAGCTTTCTTT	TRBV24-1	TRBJ1-1	-	once
CASSSPVRGETQYF	TGTGCCAGCAGTTCACCGGTGCGGGGAGAGACCCAGTACTTC	TRBV7-2	TRBJ2-5	-	few
CASSLATGVGTEAFF	TGCGCCAGCAGCTTGGCTACAGGGGTGGGCACTGAAGCTTTCTTT	TRBV5-1	TRBJ1-1	TRBD1	few
CASSFTPGNYGYTF	TGTGCCAGCAGCTTTACGCCCGGGAACTATGGCTACACCTTC	TRBV7-3	TRBJ1-2	-	-
CASGREGASNQPQHF	TGTGCCAGTGGGAGGGAGGGCGCCTCCAATCAGCCCCAGCATTTT	TRBV10-3	TRBJ1-5	-	few
CASSRGANEQFF	TGTGCCAGCAGCCGGGGTGCCAATGAGCAGTTCTTC	TRBV6-6	TRBJ2-1	-	-
CASARAGANVLTF	TGTGCCAGCGCAAGGGCCGGGGCCAACGTCCTGACTTTC	TRBV6-2/TRBV6-3	TRBJ2-6	-	few
CASRTAYGYTF	TGTGCCAGCAGGACTGCCTATGGCTACACCTTC	TRBV2	TRBJ1-2	-	-
CASSSGRTGGTGANVLTF	TGTGCCAGCAGCTCAGGACGGACAGGGGGCACTGGGGCCAACGTCCTGACTTTC	TRBV7-6	TRBJ2-6	TRBD1	few
CASSPHRDPTVETQYF	TGTGCCAGCAGCCCTCACCGGGACCCAACGGTAGAGACCCAGTACTTC	TRBV9	TRBJ2-5	-	-
CASSFVTGDQPQHF	TGTGCCAGCAGTTTCGTGACAGGGGACCAGCCCCAGCATTTT	TRBV12-3/TRBV12-4	TRBJ1-5	TRBD1	-
CASSWGQGAGTGELFF	TGTGCCAGCAGCTGGGGACAGGGGGCCGGAACCGGGGAGCTGTTTTTT	TRBV7-2	TRBJ2-2	TRBD1	-
CASRGGQVSGELFF	TGTGCCAGCAGGGGGGGCCAGGTCTCCGGGGAGCTGTTTTTT	TRBV12-3/TRBV12-4	TRBJ2-2	-	few
CASRYRRLGDTQYF	TGTGCCAGCAGATACCGCCGCCTGGGGGATACGCAGTATTTT	TRBV12-3/TRBV12-4	TRBJ2-3	-	-
CASSLGPQTNEKLFF	TGCGCCAGCAGCTTAGGACCGCAAACTAATGAAAAACTGTTTTTT	TRBV5-1	TRBJ1-4	-	-
CATSAPLGREQFF	TGTGCCACCAGTGCCCCTCTCGGTCGTGAGCAGTTCTTC	TRBV24-1	TRBJ2-1	-	-
CASSLTGTEYSPLHF	TGTGCCAGCAGCTTAACCGGGACTGAGTATTCACCCCTCCACTTT	TRBV7-2	TRBJ1-6	-	-
CASSFSRQLIETQYF	TGTGCCAGCAGTTTTAGCAGGCAATTGATAGAGACCCAGTACTTC	TRBV12-3/TRBV12-4	TRBJ2-5	-	few
CASSLREGSIHGAGELFF	TGTGCCAGCAGCCTCCGGGAGGGATCGATCCATGGGGCCGGGGAGCTGTTTTTT	TRBV6-5	TRBJ2-2	TRBD2	-
CASWRDTEAFF	TGTGCCAGCTGGAGGGACACTGAAGCTTTCTTT	TRBV6-5	TRBJ1-1	-	-
CASSYTGQTNYGYTF	TGTGCCAGCAGTTACACGGGACAGACTAACTATGGCTACACCTTC	TRBV6-5	TRBJ1-2	TRBD1	few
CASSEDRGLTGELFF	TGTGCCAGCAGCGAGGACAGGGGGCTCACCGGGGAGCTGTTTTTT	TRBV12-3/TRBV12-4	TRBJ2-2	TRBD1	many
CASSPSGGGPYEQYF	TGCGCCAGCAGCCCTTCTGGTGGGGGTCCCTACGAGCAGTACTTC	TRBV4-1	TRBJ2-7	-	-
CASSSSTYSGYTF	TGTGCCAGCAGCTCCTCCACGTACTCTGGCTACACCTTC	TRBV5-6	TRBJ1-2	-	-
CSVQTKPGLRGYTF	TGCAGCGTCCAAACTAAGCCGGGGTTGAGGGGCTACACCTTC	TRBV29-1	TRBJ1-2	-	few